This T cell receptor beta chain was recovered during a study of blood T cell repertoires in COVID-19. Across the whole study: The origin of the acute and convalescent COVID-19 samples was the United States, Italy and Spain.

In the source study's methods: Estimates of nucleated cell counts were drawn from the amplification of reference gene primers. Clones were sequenced by immunoSEQ multiplex PCR, and TCRdb holds only the in-frame ones, with some missing. V and J calls and clone size are given by that table; D and trimming were obtained from the DNA. The profile shows about 200,000 clones, roughly 91% of them singletons. Participant reports of clinical history set cohort assignment. Germline values: CDR1 SGHNT, CDR2 YYREEE (reference sequence). With 2 bases removed from V and 0 bases from J, the gap between germline ends came to 11 bases. This CDR3 is 15 amino acids long.

The receptor was derived from a woman in her 30s with acute COVID-19. The sequencing input was PBMCs or T cells enriched from blood (not recorded which). V is TRBV5-4 and J is TRBJ1-2; perhaps TRBD1 as D (5 bases). The CDR3 DNA reads as TGTGCCAGCAGCTTTGGCGACAGACCTAACTATGGCTACACCTTC. Its protein is CASSFGDRPNYGYTF.